A single sample is the source of the 24 T cell receptor beta chains below, sequenced in a study of response to subunit inactivated influenza vaccine. TCRdb itself ran the RT-PCR reads through MiXCR, one entry per CDR3 protein. Of 700,000 to 800,000 distinct CDR3 sequences in the sample, under 20% were seen once. Sequenced here: PBMCs from blood, sampled more than 4 days after vaccination. The origin of the receptors is a middle-aged man who received an inactivated influenza vaccine.

Only a few counts were recorded for this clonotype. The chain recombines TRBV7-2 with TRBJ2-2; D is possibly TRBD2 (5 bases). Between the trimmed V and J ends, which lost 1 base and 0 bases, there was a span of 9 bases. Looked up from germline, CDR1 is SGHTA and CDR2 is FQGNSA. The CDR3 has 16 residues. CDR3 in amino acids: CASSLEWGANTGELFF. The CDR3 DNA sequence: TGTGCCAGCAGCTTAGAGTGGGGAGCGAACACCGGGGAGCTGTTTTTT.

At least ten counts were recorded for this clonotype. The DNA for the CDR3 is TGTGCCAGCAGCTTTATGACAGATACGCAGTATTTT. Its translation is CASSFMTDTQYF. The chain has TRBV11-2 and TRBJ2-3; D is ambiguous. Germline CDR1 is SGHAT and CDR2 is FQNNGV. V was trimmed by 3 bases and J by 3 bases, leaving 4 bases between them. The CDR3 loop spans 12 amino acids.

This chain connects TRBV6-8 to TRBJ2-2; D gene unclear. This CDR3 contains 17 residues. CDR1 MNHGY and CDR2 SAAAGT come from the germline V gene. DNA of the CDR3: TGTAACCCCCCCCACATTCGCAGAAGTCCGAACACCGGGGAGCTGTTTTTT. Residues: CNPPHIRRSPNTGELFF.

In this sample, this clonotype turned up a few times. The chain joins TRBV20-1 to TRBJ1-2; no clear D. CDR3 length: 13 amino acids. Trimming removed 0 bases from V and 1 base from J, with 6 bases in between. Germline-derived CDR1 and CDR2 are DFQATT and SNEGSKA (reference sequence). CDR3 residues: CSARDLDNYGYTF. The CDR3 region has the DNA TGCAGTGCTAGAGATCTGGATAACTATGGCTACACCTTC.

This clonotype was counted a few times. The V call is TRBV14, the J call TRBJ1-1; D not certain. Germline V gene lookup returns CDR1 SGHDN and CDR2 FVKESK. Between the trimmed V and J ends, which lost 1 base and 1 base, there was a span of 10 bases. The CDR3 contains 15 residues. The CDR3 region is CASSQVRVENTEAFF. In DNA form, the CDR3 reads TGTGCCAGCAGCCAAGTTCGGGTAGAGAACACTGAAGCTTTCTTT.

The gene calls are TRBV25-1 and TRBJ2-5, with 9 bases fitting TRBD1. Trimming took 6 bases from V and 4 from J; bases not matched to a gene: 9. CDR1 and CDR2 (germline): MGHDK, SYGVNS. This CDR3 is 15 amino acids long. The CDR3, as DNA: TGTGCCAGCAGACTGAGGGACAGGGTGGGAGAGACCCAGTACTTC. Its protein is CASRLRDRVGETQYF.

A few counts support this clonotype. V usage is TRBV27 and J usage is TRBJ2-1, with D maybe TRBD2 (6 bases). The CDR3 is 15 residues long. Germline CDR1 reads MNHEY; CDR2 reads SMNVEV (reference sequence). V was shortened by 3 bases and J by 5 bases, with 14 bases between the two germline ends. The CDR3 DNA follows: TGTGCCAGCAGTTTTAGGAGGGCAAAGGACAATGAGCAGTTCTTC. It encodes CASSFRRAKDNEQFF.

The genes are TRBV6-1 and TRBJ2-1; D may be TRBD1 or TRBD2 (7 bases each). The CDR3 has 12 amino acids. Germline CDR1 and CDR2: MNHNS and SASEGT. V gave up 1 base and J gave up 12 bases, with 10 bases separating them. For the CDR3, the DNA is TGTGCCAGCAGTGAAGTCAGGGGGGGGCAGTTCTTC. This sequence encodes CASSEVRGGQFF.

This clonotype has more than one count but fewer than ten. The J gene is TRBJ2-1, the V gene TRBV20-1, with D maybe TRBD2 (5 bases). This CDR3 is built from 11 residues. Germline V gene lookup returns CDR1 DFQATT and CDR2 SNEGSKA (reference sequence). Trimming took 5 bases from V and 9 from J, leaving 11 bases between them. CDR3 nucleotides: TGCAGTGCTTTCCGCGGAGGTGAGCAGTTCTTC. It is translated as CSAFRGGEQFF.

This clonotype was seen a handful of times. This sequence joins TRBV10-3 and TRBJ2-1; no reliable D call. The CDR3 is 13 residues long. V lost 7 bases and J lost 3, with 10 bases in between. From germline, CDR1 is ENHRY and CDR2 SYGVKD. The CDR3 loop is CAITEDDYNEQFF. DNA of the CDR3: TGTGCCATCACCGAGGACGACTACAATGAGCAGTTCTTC.

The chain carries TRBV4-2 and TRBJ2-1; the D is unclear. Looked up from germline, CDR1 is LGHNA and CDR2 is YNFKEQ. The CDR3 is 11 residues long. Trimming pared 0 bases from V and 9 bases from J, leaving 3 bases between. In nucleotides, the CDR3 is TGTGCCAGCAGCCAAGAAGCTGAGCAGTTCTTC. Translated: CASSQEAEQFF.

The chain uses TRBV7-9 and TRBJ1-2; 8 positions agree with TRBD1. CDR1 and CDR2 (germline): SEHNR, FQNEAQ (reference sequence). The CDR3 is 15 amino acids. Trimming took 5 bases from V and 5 from J; bases not matched to a gene: 10. The CDR3 nucleotides are TGTGCCAGCAGCCCCCAAGGGACAGGTCTTTATGGCTACACCTTC. Translation gives CASSPQGTGLYGYTF.

This rearrangement joins TRBV7-2 to TRBJ1-3, with D possibly being TRBD1 (6 bases). V dropped 2 bases and J dropped 0 bases, with 8 bases sitting between them. Germline V gene sequence: CDR1 SGHTA, CDR2 FQGNSA. The CDR3 has 15 residues. The CDR3 DNA follows: TGTGCCAGCAGCTTAACAGGGAGCTCTGGAAACACCATATATTTT. It specifies CASSLTGSSGNTIYF.

The chain couples TRBV11-2 to TRBJ2-7; D could derive from TRBD1 or TRBD2 (5 bases each). Deletions cut 0 bases from V and 6 bases from J, with 12 bases between. The CDR3 consists of 14 residues. Germline V CDR1 and CDR2: SGHAT, FQNNGV. The CDR3 DNA is TGTGCCAGCAGCTTAGATCTTTTTGGGGGCGAGCAGTACTTC. It yields the protein CASSLDLFGGEQYF.

The CDR3 is CASSELDSGRNDEQFF. Here the CDR3 DNA reads TGTGCCAGCAGTGAATTGGATAGCGGGAGGAACGATGAGCAGTTCTTC. The chain uses TRBV25-1 and TRBJ2-1; TRBD2 matches at 10 bases. The V gene's germline CDR1 is MGHDK and CDR2 SYGVNS. V gave up 1 base and J gave up 8 bases; unmatched junction bases: 8. CDR3 length equals 16 residues. The full variable domain, completed using reference TRBV25-1 and TRBJ2-1, is EADIYQTPRYLVIGTGKKITLECSQTMGHDKMYWYQQDPGMELHLIHYSYGVNSTEKGDLSSESTVSRIRTEHFPLTLESARPSHTSQYLCASSELDSGRNDEQFFGPGTRLTVL.

The gene calls are TRBV4-2 and TRBJ2-7; TRBD2 matches at 8 bases. J was trimmed by 6 bases and V by 4 bases; bases with no gene match: 11. The CDR3 is 15 residues long. In germline, CDR1 is LGHNA, CDR2 YNFKEQ. The CDR3 is CASSRQTSVGTEQYF. The DNA for the CDR3 is TGTGCCAGCAGCCGACAGACTAGCGTGGGCACCGAGCAGTACTTC.

This clonotype has more than one count but fewer than ten. The J gene is TRBJ2-2, the V gene TRBV7-9; the D is unclear. V was trimmed by 4 bases and J by 1 base, leaving 7 bases between them. From germline, CDR1 is SEHNR and CDR2 FQNEAQ (reference sequence). This CDR3 contains 14 residues. In DNA, the CDR3 is TGTGCCAGCAGCTCCCCCTGGAACACCGGGGAGCTGTTTTTT. The encoded protein is CASSSPWNTGELFF.

This clonotype appeared once. This chain joins TRBV3-1 and TRBJ2-3, with TRBD2 identical over 7 bases. The junction had 3 bases not matched to a gene; V was cut back by 3 bases and J by 0 bases. The CDR3 is 15 amino acids. CDR1 is LGHDT, CDR2 YNNKEL, per germline (reference sequence). Written as DNA, the CDR3 is TGTGCCAGCAGCCATTCGCGGGGGAGCACAGATACGCAGTATTTT. The encoded protein is CASSHSRGSTDTQYF.

The rearrangement links TRBV20-1 to TRBJ2-3; TRBD2 aligns across 12 bases. This CDR3 has 15 residues. The germline V gene has CDR1 DFQATT and CDR2 SNEGSKA (reference sequence). V lost 3 bases and J lost 7; bases outside the gene matches: 8. CDR3 DNA sequence: TGCAGTGCTAGGGCTCTAGCGGGGGGGCGAAATACGCAGTATTTT. Translation: CSARALAGGRNTQYF.

The chain has TRBV9 and TRBJ2-1, with a weak D call TRBD2 (5 bases). Germline assignment: CDR1 SGDLS and CDR2 YYNGEE. V was clipped by 0 bases and J by 3 bases, with 13 bases between them. This CDR3 is built from 16 residues. The CDR3 DNA is TGTGCCAGCAGCGTAGGCAGCGGCAGACTCTACAATGAGCAGTTCTTC. Residues: CASSVGSGRLYNEQFF.

This sequence joins TRBV2 and TRBJ2-1; 7 bases align to TRBD2. CDR1 SNHLY and CDR2 FYNNEI come from the germline V gene. The CDR3 has 15 residues. Trimming removed 4 bases from V and 5 bases from J; junction bases left unmatched: 8. The CDR3 region has the DNA TGTGCCAGCAGTGGGTTTGGGCGGGGGAACAATGAGCAGTTCTTC. It translates to CASSGFGRGNNEQFF.

This clonotype has a count of ten or more. V usage is TRBV20-1 and J usage is TRBJ2-7; TRBD1 agrees at 9 bases. The CDR3 spans 14 residues. Germline CDR1 is DFQATT and CDR2 is SNEGSKA (reference sequence). With 6 bases clipped from V and 2 bases from J, the junction kept 8 bases outside the gene matches. The CDR3 loop is CSAEGQGEPYEQYF. The CDR3, as DNA: TGCAGTGCGGAGGGACAGGGAGAACCCTACGAGCAGTACTTC.

Only a few counts were recorded for this clonotype. The rearrangement joins TRBV6-1 to TRBJ1-6; TRBD1 is a possible D gene (6 bases). The CDR3 extends over 15 amino acids. The V end was cut by 6 bases, the J end by 8 bases, with 17 bases between. Germline CDR1 is MNHNS and CDR2 is SASEGT. CDR3 protein: CASRAGADSDSPLHF. For the CDR3, the DNA is TGTGCCAGCAGGGCAGGGGCTGACAGTGATTCACCCCTCCACTTT.

J is TRBJ2-2 and V is TRBV12-3 or TRBV12-4, with D possibly being TRBD2 (5 bases). The CDR3 has 16 amino acids. Trimming pared 6 bases from V and 1 base from J, leaving 15 bases between. CDR3 DNA sequence: TGTGCCAGCAGCACGGGGTATAAGGTGAACACCGGGGAGCTGTTTTTT. It specifies CASSTGYKVNTGELFF.